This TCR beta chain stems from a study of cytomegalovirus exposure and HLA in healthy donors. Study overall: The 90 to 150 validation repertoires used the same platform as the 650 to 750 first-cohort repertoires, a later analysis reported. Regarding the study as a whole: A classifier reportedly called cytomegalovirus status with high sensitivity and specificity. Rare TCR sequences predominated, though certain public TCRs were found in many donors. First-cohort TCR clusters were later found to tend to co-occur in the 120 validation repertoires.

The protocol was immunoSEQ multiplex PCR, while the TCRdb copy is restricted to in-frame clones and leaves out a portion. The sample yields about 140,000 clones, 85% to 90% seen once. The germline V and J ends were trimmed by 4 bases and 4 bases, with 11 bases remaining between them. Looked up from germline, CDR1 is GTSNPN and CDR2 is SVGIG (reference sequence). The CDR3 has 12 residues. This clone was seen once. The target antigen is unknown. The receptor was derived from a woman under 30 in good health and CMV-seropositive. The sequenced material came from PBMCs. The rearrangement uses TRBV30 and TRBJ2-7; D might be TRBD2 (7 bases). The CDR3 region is CAWMRGGYEQYF. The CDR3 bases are TGTGCCTGGATGAGGGGGGGGTACGAGCAGTACTTC.